This TCR beta chain came from a study of shared clonotypes between healthy human individuals (dated by TCRdb to about 2020). The study in broad terms: The cohort comprised a couple of women and three men aged 18 to 49 years. For each donor, CD4 naive and CD4 memory were each run on three plates, CD8 naive on two plates, and CD8 memory on one plate. To estimate repertoire size and how much clonotypes are shared between individuals, the study performed deep sequencing of blood TCR repertoires from a handful of healthy adults. To increase sequencing depth and limit assay-specific biases, different laboratories used diverse techniques to prepare libraries and sequence TCR repertoires. Each donor's leukapheresis produced roughly between roughly 0.85 and 9 billion PBMCs.

Donors were healthy HIV-negative adults with no recently reported acute infections or vaccinations. Every donor was a Caucasian adult living in Nashville, Tennessee, USA. Magnetic negative selection was used to enrich CD4+ T cells, after which naive cells were positively selected on CD45RA and the negative fraction became the memory subset. Blood was obtained by leukapheresis, after which PBMCs were separated by Ficoll-Histopaque density gradient centrifugation and cryopreserved in liquid nitrogen vapor phase. Purity and quantity of every magnetically sorted T cell population were checked by analytical flow cytometry. Genomic DNA was isolated from each sorted fraction and quantified by UV absorbance on a Nanodrop 2000c. Turning to this clone: There is no known antigen for this receptor. Base-call qualities are not available, and no considerably larger clone is one nucleotide away.

Using the deep immunoSEQ assay, TCR CDR3 regions were amplified from genomic DNA by multiplex PCR. Extracted genomic DNA from each cell subset was spread evenly across all wells of several immunoSEQ 96-well plates, with each plate serving as a replicate. Each replicate PCR for sorted subsets received approximately 200 ng genomic DNA, equal to tens of thousands of T cell genomes. Purified libraries were quantified with a Qubit 3.0 fluorometer, sized on a Bioanalyzer 2100, and re-quantified with the KAPA Library Quantification kit. Every immunoSEQ 96-well plate was sequenced on a separate single-read 150-cycle Illumina NextSeq 550 flow cell. In the paper's pipeline: Because the immunoSEQ output held only junctional sequences and lacked quality scores, the filtering could not match the filtering applied to full-length reads. Sequences were annotated with PyIR, a Python wrapper for IgBLAST v1.9, using IMGT germline references to assign V/J genes and CDR3. Reads were filtered out if the reads had weak V/J assignments (E-value above 1e-6), no CDR3, stop codons, out-of-frame junctions, or ambiguous translated residues. V3J clonotypes were defined as sequences sharing the same inferred V gene, J gene, and CDR3 amino acid sequence. To compute the percentage overlap between repertoires, the number of shared unique clonotypes was divided by the size of the smaller repertoire. RTK rarefaction, the Chao1 estimator, and Recon v2.1 estimates of unobserved clonotypes were used to assess repertoire richness. Generation probabilities were computed with OLGA for all TCRbeta clonotypes obtained by the gDNA method from several donors. Entries here come from immuneACCESS through TCRdb and include only in-frame sequences with V and J called. Some clones fail to appear in such tables; in the studies checked, an unresolved V gene covers under half of the shortfall, and the cause of the remainder is unknown. From that table come the V and J calls and clone size; the DNA was used to work out D and trimming. Within this sample are approximately 1,000,000 clones, with more than 75% of them counted one time only. 0.52% of the sample is held by the ten biggest clonotypes.

V loses 4 bases of germline sequence and J loses 4 bases, and the interval between the two ends is 18 bases. Per the germline V gene, SGHRS is the CDR1 and YFSETQ is the CDR2. The CDR3 runs 15 residues from the cysteine to the phenylalanine. The DNA shown is the 45-base CDR3, in frame from base 1. Findings and caveats that apply to the study as a whole: The genetic and exposure-history diversity represented was limited by the small number of donors. Only blood was sampled, and tissue TCR repertoires likely differ from those in blood. When a handful of donors were compared, the shared fraction of clonotypes was around 5% for naive CD4, 3.5% to 4% for naive CD8, 2.3% for memory CD4, and less than 0.5% for memory CD8. Estimated clonotype richness was generally larger for naive than for memory subsets. Rarefaction of sorted-subset datasets indicated incomplete sequencing despite the large sequencing depth. Compared with non-shared clonotypes, clonotypes shared by all four sorted-subset donors had higher generation probabilities. Pairwise subsampling led to the expectation that sequencing depth would affect the degree of clonotype sharing among donors.

The receptor was isolated from a man younger than 30 in good health. Some clones in this sample may be carry-over from other donors' samples. The rearranged segments are TRBV5-1 and TRBJ2-7, and TRBD2 may be the D gene, going by 5 matching bases. The sample was memory CD4+ T cells from PBMCs. The cell subset or site tag for this specimen amounts to: CD45RA-negative fraction. The CDR3 reads CASSDAALDPYEQYF. The DNA reads TGCGCCAGCAGCGACGCGGCACTAGACCCTTACGAGCAGTACTTC.